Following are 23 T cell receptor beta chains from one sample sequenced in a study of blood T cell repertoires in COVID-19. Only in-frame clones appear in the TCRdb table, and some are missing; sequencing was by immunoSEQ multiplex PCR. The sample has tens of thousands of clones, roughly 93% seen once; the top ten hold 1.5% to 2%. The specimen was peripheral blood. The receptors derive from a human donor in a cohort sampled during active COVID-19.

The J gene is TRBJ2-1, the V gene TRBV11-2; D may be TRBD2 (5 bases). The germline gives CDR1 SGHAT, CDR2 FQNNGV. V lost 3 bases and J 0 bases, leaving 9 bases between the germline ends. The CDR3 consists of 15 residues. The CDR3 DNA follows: TGTGCCAGCAGCTTGCGAGAGGGCTCCTACAATGAGCAGTTCTTC. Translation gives CASSLREGSYNEQFF.

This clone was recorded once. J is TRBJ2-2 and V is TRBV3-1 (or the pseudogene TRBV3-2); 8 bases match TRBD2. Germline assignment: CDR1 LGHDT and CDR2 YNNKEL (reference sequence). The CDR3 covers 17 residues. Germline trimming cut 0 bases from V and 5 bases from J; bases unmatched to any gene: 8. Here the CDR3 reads CASSQERGGRRTGELFF. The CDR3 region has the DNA TGTGCCAGCAGCCAAGAAAGGGGCGGGAGGCGGACCGGGGAGCTGTTTTTT.

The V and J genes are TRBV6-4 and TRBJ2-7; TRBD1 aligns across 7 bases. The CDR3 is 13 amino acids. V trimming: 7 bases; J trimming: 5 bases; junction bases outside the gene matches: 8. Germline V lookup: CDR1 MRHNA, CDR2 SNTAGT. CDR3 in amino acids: CASTLTGINEQYF. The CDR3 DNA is TGTGCCAGCACCCTGACAGGGATCAACGAGCAGTACTTC.

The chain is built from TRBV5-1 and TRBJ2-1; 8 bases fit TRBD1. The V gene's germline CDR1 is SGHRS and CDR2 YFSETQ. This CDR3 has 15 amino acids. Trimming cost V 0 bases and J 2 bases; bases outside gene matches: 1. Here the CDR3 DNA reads TGCGCCAGCAGCTTGGCACAGGGGGCCTACAATGAGCAGTTCTTC. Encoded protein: CASSLAQGAYNEQFF.

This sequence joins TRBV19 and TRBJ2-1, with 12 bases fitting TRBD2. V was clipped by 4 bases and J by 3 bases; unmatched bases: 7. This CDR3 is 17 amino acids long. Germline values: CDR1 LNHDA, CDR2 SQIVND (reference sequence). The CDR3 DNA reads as TGTGCCAGTAGTACGACTAGCGGGAGTCAAAACTACAATGAGCAGTTCTTC. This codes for CASSTTSGSQNYNEQFF.

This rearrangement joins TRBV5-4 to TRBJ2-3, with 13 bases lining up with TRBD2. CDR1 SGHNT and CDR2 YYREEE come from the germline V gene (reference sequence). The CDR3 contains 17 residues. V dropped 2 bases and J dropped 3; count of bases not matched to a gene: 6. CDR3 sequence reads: CASSFLGLAGHTDTQYF. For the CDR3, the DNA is TGTGCCAGCAGCTTCTTGGGACTAGCGGGACATACAGATACGCAGTATTTT.

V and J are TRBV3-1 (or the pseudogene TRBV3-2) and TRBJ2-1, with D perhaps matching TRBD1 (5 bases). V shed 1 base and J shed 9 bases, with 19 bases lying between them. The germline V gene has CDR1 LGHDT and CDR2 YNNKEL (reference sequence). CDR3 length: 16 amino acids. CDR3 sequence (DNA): TGTGCCAGCAGCCAAGGGCAGGGAATAGGTCTGCTTGAGCAGTTCTTC. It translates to CASSQGQGIGLLEQFF.

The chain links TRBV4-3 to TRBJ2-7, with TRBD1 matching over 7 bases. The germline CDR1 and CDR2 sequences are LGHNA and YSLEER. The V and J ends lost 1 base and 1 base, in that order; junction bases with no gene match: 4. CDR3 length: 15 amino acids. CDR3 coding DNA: TGCGCCAGCAGCCAAGCCCCGGGACAGTCCTACGAGCAGTACTTC. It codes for CASSQAPGQSYEQYF.

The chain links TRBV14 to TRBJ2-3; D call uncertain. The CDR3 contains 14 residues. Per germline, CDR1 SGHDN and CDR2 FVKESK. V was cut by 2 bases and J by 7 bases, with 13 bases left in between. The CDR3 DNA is TGTGCCAGCAGCCAATCAATTCCCCAAAATACGCAGTATTTT. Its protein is CASSQSIPQNTQYF.

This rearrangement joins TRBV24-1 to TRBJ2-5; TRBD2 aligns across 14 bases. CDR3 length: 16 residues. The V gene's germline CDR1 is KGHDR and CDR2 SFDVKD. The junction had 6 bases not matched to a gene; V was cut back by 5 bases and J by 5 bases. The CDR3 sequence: CATSAKRTSGRETQYF. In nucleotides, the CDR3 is TGTGCCACCAGTGCCAAACGGACTAGCGGGAGGGAGACCCAGTACTTC.

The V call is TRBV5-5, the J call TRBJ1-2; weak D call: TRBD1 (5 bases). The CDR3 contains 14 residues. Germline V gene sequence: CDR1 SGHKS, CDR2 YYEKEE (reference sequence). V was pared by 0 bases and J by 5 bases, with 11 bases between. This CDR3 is CASSLAGRGYGYTF. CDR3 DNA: TGTGCCAGCAGCTTGGCCGGACGGGGGTATGGCTACACCTTC. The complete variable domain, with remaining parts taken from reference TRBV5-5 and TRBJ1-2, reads DAGVTQSPTHLIKTRGQQVTLRCSPISGHKSVSWYQQVLGQGPQFIFQYYEKEERGRGNFPDRFSARQFPNYSSELNVNALLLGDSALYLCASSLAGRGYGYTFGSGTRLTVV.

Written as DNA, the CDR3 is TGCGCCAGCAGCTTGGTCGCGGTGGAGGGAGGTTACGAGCAGTACTTC. It yields the protein CASSLVAVEGGYEQYF. J is TRBJ2-7 and V is TRBV5-1; tentative D call: TRBD2 (6 bases). V gave up 0 bases and J gave up 4 bases, with 17 bases separating them. This CDR3 has 16 amino acids. In germline, CDR1 is SGHRS, CDR2 YFSETQ. The whole variable domain, filled in from reference TRBV5-1 and TRBJ2-7, reads KAGVTQTPRYLIKTRGQQVTLSCSPISGHRSVSWYQQTPGQGLQFLFEYFSETQRNKGNFPGRFSGRQFSNSRSEMNVSTLELGDSALYLCASSLVAVEGGYEQYFGPGTRLTVT.

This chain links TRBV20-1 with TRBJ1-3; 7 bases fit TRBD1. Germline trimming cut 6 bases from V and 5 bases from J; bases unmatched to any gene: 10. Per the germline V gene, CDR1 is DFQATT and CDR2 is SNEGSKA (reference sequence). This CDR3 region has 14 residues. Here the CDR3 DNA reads TGCAGTGCGAGTCCCCGACAGGGACGAAACACCATATATTTT. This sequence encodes CSASPRQGRNTIYF.

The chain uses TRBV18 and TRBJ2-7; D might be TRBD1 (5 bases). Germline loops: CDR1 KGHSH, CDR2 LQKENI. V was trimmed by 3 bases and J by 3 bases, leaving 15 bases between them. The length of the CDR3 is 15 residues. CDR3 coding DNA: TGTGCCAGCTCACCCCCGATGGGGCAGATCTACGAGCAGTACTTC. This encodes CASSPPMGQIYEQYF.

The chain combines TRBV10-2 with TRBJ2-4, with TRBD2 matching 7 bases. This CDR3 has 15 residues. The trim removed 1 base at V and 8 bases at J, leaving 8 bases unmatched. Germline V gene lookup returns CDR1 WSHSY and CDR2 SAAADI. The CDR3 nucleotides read TGCGCCAGCAGTGAGTTCGGGAGCGGGAAAGACATTCAGTACTTC. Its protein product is CASSEFGSGKDIQYF.

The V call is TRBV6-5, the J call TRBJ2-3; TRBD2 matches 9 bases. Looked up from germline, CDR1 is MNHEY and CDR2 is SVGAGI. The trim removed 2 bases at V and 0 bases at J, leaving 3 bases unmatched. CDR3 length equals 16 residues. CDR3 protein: CASSYALAGSTDTQYF. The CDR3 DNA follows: TGTGCCAGCAGTTACGCGCTAGCGGGGAGCACAGATACGCAGTATTTT.

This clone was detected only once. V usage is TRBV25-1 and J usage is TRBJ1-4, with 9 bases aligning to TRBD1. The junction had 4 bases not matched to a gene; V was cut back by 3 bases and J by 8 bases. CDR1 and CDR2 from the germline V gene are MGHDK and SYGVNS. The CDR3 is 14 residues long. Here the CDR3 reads CASSDDRGLEKLFF. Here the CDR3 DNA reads TGTGCCAGCAGTGACGACAGGGGGTTAGAAAAACTGTTTTTT.

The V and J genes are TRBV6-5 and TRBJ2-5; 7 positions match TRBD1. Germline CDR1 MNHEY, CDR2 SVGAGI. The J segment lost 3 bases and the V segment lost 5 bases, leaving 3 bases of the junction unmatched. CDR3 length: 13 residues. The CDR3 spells CASSSDREETQYF. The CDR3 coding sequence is TGTGCCAGCAGTAGCGACAGGGAAGAGACCCAGTACTTC.

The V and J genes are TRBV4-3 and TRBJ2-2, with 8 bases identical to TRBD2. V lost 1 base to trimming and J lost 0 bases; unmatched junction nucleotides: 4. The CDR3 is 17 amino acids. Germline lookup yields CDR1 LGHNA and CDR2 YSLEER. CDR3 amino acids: CASSQGTSSANTGELFF. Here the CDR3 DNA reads TGCGCCAGCAGCCAAGGGACTAGCTCGGCGAACACCGGGGAGCTGTTTTTT.

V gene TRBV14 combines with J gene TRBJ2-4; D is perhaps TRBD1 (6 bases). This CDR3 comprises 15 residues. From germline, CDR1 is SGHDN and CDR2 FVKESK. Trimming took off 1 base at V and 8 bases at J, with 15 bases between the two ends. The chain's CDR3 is CASSQVGRWTDIQYF. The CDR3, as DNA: TGTGCCAGCAGCCAAGTGGGGCGGTGGACAGACATTCAGTACTTC.

DNA of the CDR3: TGTGCCAGCAGCTCGGGACTAGCGGGAACCCACGAGCAGTACTTC. Its translation: CASSSGLAGTHEQYF. J is TRBJ2-7 and V is TRBV7-2, with 13 bases fitting TRBD2. J was trimmed by 5 bases and V by 4 bases; bases with no gene match: 5. Per the germline V gene, CDR1 is SGHTA and CDR2 is FQGNSA. CDR3 length: 15 amino acids.

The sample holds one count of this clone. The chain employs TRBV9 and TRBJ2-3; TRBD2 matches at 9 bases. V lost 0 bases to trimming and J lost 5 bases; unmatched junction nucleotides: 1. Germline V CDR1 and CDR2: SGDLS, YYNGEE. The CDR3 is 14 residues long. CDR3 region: CASSVELAGDTQYF. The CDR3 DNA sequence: TGTGCCAGCAGCGTAGAACTAGCGGGAGATACGCAGTATTTT.

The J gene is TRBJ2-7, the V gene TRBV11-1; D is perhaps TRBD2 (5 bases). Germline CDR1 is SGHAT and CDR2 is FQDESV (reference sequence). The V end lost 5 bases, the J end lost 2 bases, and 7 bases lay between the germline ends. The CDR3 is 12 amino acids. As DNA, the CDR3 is TGTGCCAGCAGCCGCGGGCCCTACGAGCAGTACTTC. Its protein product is CASSRGPYEQYF.